The 26 T cell receptor beta chains reported below all come from one sample, sequenced in a study of blood T cell repertoires in COVID-19. Assay: immunoSEQ multiplex PCR; the TCRdb copy retains only in-frame clones and omits some. The table records around 140,000 clones, about nine tenths of them present only once. The sequenced sample consisted of PBMCs or T cells enriched from blood (not recorded which). Receptors were obtained from a man in his fifties who had recovered from COVID-19.

This clone was counted a single time. The CDR3 coding sequence is TGTGCCAGCAGCTTTCGGGGTAACACCATATATTTT. This encodes CASSFRGNTIYF. This chain connects TRBV5-8 to TRBJ1-3; D is uncertain. This CDR3 is 12 amino acids long. Germline loops: CDR1 SGHTS, CDR2 YDEGEE. The V end was cut by 2 bases, the J end by 7 bases, with 7 bases between.

This chain links TRBV29-1 with TRBJ2-5; possible D gene TRBD2, 6 bases. The germline V and J ends were trimmed by 8 bases and 1 base, with 14 bases remaining between them. In germline, CDR1 is SQVTM, CDR2 ANQGSEA. The CDR3 runs 13 residues. The CDR3 nucleotides read TGCAGCAGCCACGGAGGGCCCCAAGAGACCCAGTACTTC. Residues: CSSHGGPQETQYF.

The chain has TRBV7-2 and TRBJ2-7; possibly TRBD1 for D (5 bases). This CDR3 contains 13 residues. Looked up from germline, CDR1 is SGHTA and CDR2 is FQGNSA. Trimming shortened V by 5 bases and J by 3 bases, and 11 bases separated the two germline ends. The CDR3 here is CASSLGLGYEQYF. CDR3 DNA sequence: TGTGCCAGCAGCCTGGGGCTAGGCTACGAGCAGTACTTC.

The chain employs TRBV3-1 (or the pseudogene TRBV3-2) and TRBJ2-2, with 7 positions matching TRBD1. The CDR3 sequence is 15 residues long. Germline values: CDR1 LGHDT, CDR2 YNNKEL (reference sequence). The V segment lost 4 bases and the J segment 2 bases; nucleotides outside the gene matches: 4. CDR3 DNA sequence: TGTGCCAGCAGCCCGAGGGACAGCAACACCGGGGAGCTGTTTTTT. Amino acids: CASSPRDSNTGELFF.

This sequence joins TRBV9 and TRBJ2-1; no firm D call. Germline CDR1 SGDLS, CDR2 YYNGEE. Trimming took 0 bases from V and 4 from J, leaving 11 bases between them. CDR3 length equals 15 residues. CDR3 residues: CASSVGTDSYNEQFF. DNA for the CDR3: TGTGCCAGCAGCGTAGGAACAGATTCTTACAATGAGCAGTTCTTC.

The J gene is TRBJ1-5, the V gene TRBV4-1; D is uncertain. The CDR3 has 13 residues. Germline CDR1 and CDR2: MGHRA and YSYEKL. V gave up 2 bases and J gave up 5 bases, with 7 bases separating them. CDR3 residues: CASSQNMYQPQHF. Written as DNA, the CDR3 is TGCGCCAGCAGCCAAAACATGTATCAGCCCCAGCATTTT.

In this sample, this clone turned up many times. The chain links TRBV27 to TRBJ2-3; no definite D call. V shed 5 bases and J shed 5 bases, with 14 bases lying between them. CDR1 and CDR2 (germline): MNHEY, SMNVEV (reference sequence). The length of the CDR3 is 14 residues. The CDR3 sequence is CASSLTESRDTQYF. The CDR3 nucleotides are TGTGCCAGCAGTCTTACAGAATCCCGAGATACGCAGTATTTT.

This rearrangement joins TRBV28 to TRBJ1-4; TRBD1 might be the D (6 bases). The CDR3 covers 17 residues. Germline values: CDR1 MDHEN, CDR2 SYDVKM. V dropped 4 bases and J dropped 0 bases, with 15 bases sitting between them. In nucleotides, the CDR3 is TGTGCCAGCAGTTCCCTAAACAAGGGGGCAACTAATGAAAAACTGTTTTTT. This gives the protein CASSSLNKGATNEKLFF.

This clone was recorded once. The genes are TRBV28 and TRBJ2-7; D is possibly TRBD2 (6 bases). Per the germline V gene, CDR1 is MDHEN and CDR2 is SYDVKM. The CDR3 covers 14 residues. The germline V and J ends were trimmed by 7 bases and 11 bases, with 24 bases remaining between them. This CDR3 is CASTPGGAYNLEYV. The CDR3 DNA reads TGTGCCAGCACCCCGGGCGGGGCCTATAATTTAGAGTACGTC.

The rearrangement uses TRBV27 and TRBJ2-3; D is undetermined. V dropped 4 bases and J dropped 5 bases, with 10 bases sitting between them. The CDR3 spans 13 residues. CDR1 MNHEY and CDR2 SMNVEV come from the germline V gene (reference sequence). The chain's CDR3 is CASSSRHVDTQYF. CDR3 bases: TGTGCCAGCAGTTCCCGACATGTAGATACGCAGTATTTT.

V usage is TRBV19 and J usage is TRBJ1-2; D is perhaps TRBD1 (5 bases). V was trimmed by 5 bases and J by 4 bases, leaving 8 bases between them. The CDR3 extends over 12 amino acids. Per germline, CDR1 LNHDA and CDR2 SQIVND (reference sequence). The CDR3 DNA follows: TGTGCCAGTAGTCTCACAGGCTATGGCTACACCTTC. Its translation is CASSLTGYGYTF.

This chain joins TRBV6-2 or TRBV6-3 and TRBJ2-7; TRBD2 is a possible D gene (6 bases). V gave up 2 bases and J gave up 2 bases, with 7 bases separating them. Per germline, CDR1 MNHEY and CDR2 SVGEGT. This CDR3 comprises 13 residues. The CDR3 bases are TGTGCCAGCAGTTACGGCGGGACCTACGAGCAGTACTTC. This translates into CASSYGGTYEQYF.

The J gene is TRBJ2-2, the V gene TRBV12-3 or TRBV12-4; D remains ambiguous. This CDR3 region has 11 residues. V dropped 7 bases and J dropped 5 bases, with 5 bases sitting between them. The CDR3 region has the DNA TGTGCCAGCACCCTTACCGGGGAGCTGTTTTTT. Amino acid sequence: CASTLTGELFF.

The gene calls are TRBV4-1 and TRBJ1-4, with 9 bases identical to TRBD1. Germline V gives CDR1 MGHRA, CDR2 YSYEKL. The J segment lost 7 bases and the V segment lost 0 bases, leaving 6 bases of the junction unmatched. This CDR3 has 16 amino acids. CDR3 sequence reads: CASSQDPGTGSEKLFF. The CDR3 DNA reads TGCGCCAGCAGCCAAGATCCAGGGACAGGGAGTGAAAAACTGTTTTTT.

The chain recombines TRBV4-1 with TRBJ2-5, with 7 bases that match TRBD2. Germline CDR1 MGHRA, CDR2 YSYEKL. After removal of 0 bases from V and 9 bases from J, the junction contained 7 bases not matched to a gene. This CDR3 is built from 14 residues. Written as DNA, the CDR3 is TGCGCCAGCAGCCAAGATGGGCGGGAGCGGGCCCAGTACTTC. It encodes CASSQDGRERAQYF.

This chain links TRBV28 with TRBJ1-2; a possible D gene is TRBD1 (5 bases). V lost 3 bases, J lost 8 bases, and 13 bases lay in between. CDR3 length equals 13 residues. Germline loops: CDR1 MDHEN, CDR2 SYDVKM. In nucleotides, the CDR3 is TGTGCCAGCAGTTTTGGCAGGGTGTACGGCTACACCTTC. It encodes CASSFGRVYGYTF.

J is TRBJ2-6 and V is TRBV4-2; D not certain. Trimming took 4 bases from V and 1 from J, leaving 8 bases between them. The germline V gene has CDR1 LGHNA and CDR2 YNFKEQ. The CDR3 is 15 residues long. The CDR3 sequence: CASSPDGSGANVLTF. DNA for the CDR3: TGTGCCAGCAGCCCCGACGGGTCTGGGGCCAACGTCCTGACTTTC.

This sequence joins TRBV6-2 or TRBV6-3 and TRBJ2-7; the D is unclear. Germline CDR1 is MNHEY and CDR2 is SVGEGT. The V gene lost 5 bases and the J gene lost 0 bases, with 17 bases spanning the gap. The CDR3 loop spans 16 amino acids. The CDR3 nucleotides are TGTGCCAGCAGTCCCCCCGGTGCCCGAAGCTCCTACGAGCAGTACGTC. Translation: CASSPPGARSSYEQYV.

This chain joins TRBV10-2 and TRBJ2-7; 13 nucleotides line up with TRBD2. V was clipped by 9 bases and J by 2 bases; unmatched bases: 1. The CDR3 loop spans 13 amino acids. Germline CDR1 is WSHSY and CDR2 is SAAADI. DNA for the CDR3: TGCGCCAGTACTAGCGGGGGGGCCTACGAGCAGTACGTC. Its translation is CASTSGGAYEQYV.

V usage is TRBV10-3 and J usage is TRBJ1-6; no clear D. The CDR3 is 14 residues long. Looked up from germline, CDR1 is ENHRY and CDR2 is SYGVKD. V was clipped by 7 bases and J by 0 bases, with 7 bases between them. The CDR3 sequence is CAITRDSYNSPLHF. The CDR3 DNA follows: TGTGCCATCACCCGGGACTCCTATAATTCACCCCTCCACTTT.

This clone was recorded a few times. The chain has TRBV18 and TRBJ2-3; D might be TRBD1 (5 bases). This CDR3 spans 15 amino acids. Germline CDR1 and CDR2: KGHSH and LQKENI. Between the trimmed V and J ends, which lost 0 bases and 1 base, there was a span of 8 bases. The CDR3 sequence is CASSPPLQGTDTQYF. CDR3 in DNA: TGTGCCAGCTCACCACCCTTACAGGGCACAGATACGCAGTATTTT.

This chain joins TRBV4-1 and TRBJ2-7, with 11 bases that match TRBD2. The germline V gene has CDR1 MGHRA and CDR2 YSYEKL. Trimming took 1 base from V and 3 from J; bases not matched to a gene: 2. This CDR3 region has 15 residues. The CDR3 DNA sequence: TGCGCCAGCAGCCAAGGACTAGCGGGGCTCTACGAGCAGTACTTC. As protein: CASSQGLAGLYEQYF.

The J gene is TRBJ1-2, the V gene TRBV7-2; weak D call: TRBD1 (6 bases). This CDR3 is 13 amino acids long. CDR1 and CDR2 from the germline V gene are SGHTA and FQGNSA. Trimming took off 5 bases at V and 6 bases at J, with 13 bases between the two ends. CDR3 protein: CASSGYRVHGYTF. The CDR3 coding sequence is TGTGCCAGCAGCGGATACAGGGTTCATGGCTACACCTTC. The entire variable domain, with the rest obtained from reference TRBV7-2 and TRBJ1-2, is as follows: GAGVSQSPSNKVTEKGKDVELRCDPISGHTALYWYRQSLGQGLEFLIYFQGNSAPDKSGLPSDRFSAERTGGSVSTLTIQRTQQEDSAVYLCASSGYRVHGYTFGSGTRLTVV.

This sequence joins TRBV30 and TRBJ2-1; 7 bases map to TRBD1. Trimming at V came to 5 bases and at J to 4 bases, leaving 8 bases not matched to a gene. The germline V gene encodes CDR1 GTSNPN and CDR2 SVGIG (reference sequence). The CDR3 totals 14 residues. The CDR3 loop reads CAWGRQGSYNEQFF. The CDR3 coding sequence is TGTGCCTGGGGACGACAGGGTTCGTACAATGAGCAGTTCTTC.

This chain connects TRBV3-1 (or the pseudogene TRBV3-2) to TRBJ2-2, with D perhaps matching TRBD1 (6 bases). V was cut by 4 bases and J by 0 bases, with 12 bases left in between. CDR3 length equals 16 residues. Per the germline V gene, CDR1 is LGHDT and CDR2 is YNNKEL (reference sequence). The CDR3 bases are TGTGCCAGCAGCCCAGACAGGATCGCGAACACCGGGGAGCTGTTTTTT. As protein: CASSPDRIANTGELFF.

This clone has more than one count but fewer than ten. The gene calls are TRBV10-3 and TRBJ1-2; D gene ambiguous. Between the trimmed V and J ends, which lost 0 bases and 2 bases, there was a span of 7 bases. The CDR3 is 14 residues long. Germline CDR1 ENHRY, CDR2 SYGVKD. The DNA for the CDR3 is TGTGCCATCAGTGAGTCGGCCAGGAACTATGGCTACACCTTC. Amino acids: CAISESARNYGYTF.